This record concerns one T cell receptor beta chain sequence. As yet, its antigen is unknown. This entry belongs to a study of human T cells and chemical hapten exposure. Study-level information: Sensitization involved placing 2% DPC onto a 2 cm by 2 cm region of upper inner arm skin. Study-wide points: Large CDR3 similarity clusters arose significantly more often from expanded TCRs than from controls.

CDR3 length equals 17 residues. The germline gives CDR1 SGHVS, CDR2 FQNEAQ. J gave up 2 bases and V 2 bases, and 10 bases lay outside the gene matches. TCRdb re-derived calls from the RACE reads in MiXCR, one entry per CDR3 protein. The data show more than 150,000 distinct CDR3 sequences, more than 14% seen once. Time point given: patch test 1, 2 weeks after DPC sensitization. As to treatment: therapeutic diphenylcyclopropenone sensitization with weekly scalp DPC. The material was whole blood, obtained in connection with sensitization to the hapten diphenylcyclopropenone (DPC). This chain joins TRBV7-8 and TRBJ2-3; 7 bases map to TRBD2. This TCR was recovered from a woman aged 25 to 39 with alopecia areata. Some clones in this sample may be carry-over from other donors' samples. In nucleotides, the CDR3 is TGTGCCAGCAGCTTAAGGTCGTCTAGCGGCCTCACAGATACGCAGTATTTT. Its translation: CASSLRSSSGLTDTQYF.